The 8 T cell receptor beta chains listed next were all sequenced from one sample in a study of identical twins. TCRdb itself ran the 5' RACE reads through MiXCR, one entry per CDR3 protein. The table records about 660,000 distinct CDR3 sequences, under 9% of them present only once. The sample was also linked to a second study, of yellow fever vaccine responses in identical twins.

Sequencing was carried out using PBMCs. These receptors originate from a woman in her late teens or twenties in good health.

This clonotype has a handful of counts. This chain connects TRBV28 to TRBJ2-7; TRBD2 matches 10 bases. The CDR3 is 15 residues long. The junction had 8 bases not matched to a gene; V was cut back by 6 bases and J by 3 bases. Germline CDR1 reads MDHEN; CDR2 reads SYDVKM. The DNA for the CDR3 is TGTGCCAGCAGCAACCTAGCGGGAGTTGGCTACGAGCAGTACTTC. It encodes CASSNLAGVGYEQYF.

The gene calls are TRBV24-1 and TRBJ2-2; TRBD2 agrees at 11 bases. After removal of 2 bases from V and 0 bases from J, the junction contained 7 bases not matched to a gene. Germline V lookup: CDR1 KGHDR, CDR2 SFDVKD. CDR3 length: 19 amino acids. CDR3 bases: TGTGCCACCAGTGATTCCGAGGGACTAGCGGTTACGAACACCGGGGAGCTGTTTTTT. This codes for CATSDSEGLAVTNTGELFF.

V usage is TRBV6-1 and J usage is TRBJ2-3; tentatively, D is TRBD2 (6 bases). The CDR3 runs to 14 residues. CDR1 MNHNS and CDR2 SASEGT come from the germline V gene. Trimming cost V 5 bases and J 0 bases, with 9 bases left between them. The DNA of the CDR3 is TGTGCCAGCAGTACCGGGACTAGCACAGATACGCAGTATTTT. Its protein product is CASSTGTSTDTQYF.

V and J are TRBV20-1 and TRBJ2-1, with 8 bases fitting TRBD2. Germline V lookup: CDR1 DFQATT, CDR2 SNEGSKA (reference sequence). Germline trimming cut 2 bases from V and 8 bases from J; bases unmatched to any gene: 8. The CDR3 loop spans 14 amino acids. The CDR3: CSARRTSLDYEQFF. The CDR3 DNA is TGCAGTGCTAGACGGACTAGCCTAGACTATGAGCAGTTCTTC.

This clonotype was picked up a small number of times. The chain uses TRBV20-1 and TRBJ2-1; D may be TRBD1 (5 bases). From germline, CDR1 is DFQATT and CDR2 SNEGSKA (reference sequence). There are 15 residues in the CDR3. V was shortened by 1 base and J by 3 bases, with 13 bases between the two germline ends. The CDR3 reads CSARAGSTFYNEQFF. DNA of the CDR3: TGCAGTGCTAGAGCAGGGTCGACCTTCTACAATGAGCAGTTCTTC.

The chain joins TRBV18 to TRBJ2-7; TRBD1 matches at 7 bases. Trimming took 0 bases from V and 2 from J; bases not matched to a gene: 1. Germline-derived CDR1 and CDR2 are KGHSH and LQKENI. This CDR3 comprises 14 residues. CDR3 in amino acids: CASSPPTGPYEQYF. The CDR3, as DNA: TGTGCCAGCTCACCACCGACAGGGCCCTACGAGCAGTACTTC. Supplemented by reference TRBV18 and TRBJ2-7, the full variable domain reads NAGVMQNPRHLVRRRGQEARLRCSPMKGHSHVYWYRQLPEEGLKFMVYLQKENIIDESGMPKERFSAEFPKEGPSILRIQQVVRGDSAAYFCASSPPTGPYEQYFGPGTRLTVT.

The chain links TRBV11-2 to TRBJ2-7; D gene ambiguous. Trimming left V 0 bases short and J 4 bases short, with 13 bases between. CDR1 is SGHAT, CDR2 FQNNGV, per germline. The CDR3 is 15 residues long. CDR3 nucleotide sequence: TGTGCCAGCAGCTTAGATGGTTCCACCTTTTACGAGCAGTACTTC. Translation gives CASSLDGSTFYEQYF.

This clonotype was observed a few times. The rearrangement uses TRBV7-9 and TRBJ2-4; D not resolved. This CDR3 comprises 15 residues. Germline V gene lookup returns CDR1 SEHNR and CDR2 FQNEAQ (reference sequence). Trimming stripped 7 bases from V and 1 base from J, with 14 bases between. CDR3 in amino acids: CASTLSSGAKNIQYF. CDR3 DNA sequence: TGTGCCAGCACCCTAAGTTCAGGTGCCAAAAACATTCAGTACTTC.